The 30 T cell receptor beta chains below come from one sample, sequenced in a study of cytomegalovirus exposure and HLA in healthy donors. Vbeta (60) and Jbeta (13) primers were used in the PCR. The protocol was immunoSEQ multiplex PCR, while the TCRdb copy is restricted to in-frame clones and leaves out a portion. The table lists about 140,000 clones, 75% to 90% of them singletons. The specimen sequenced was PBMCs. Source of these receptors: a woman between 50 and 59 years old in good health and CMV-seropositive.

With respect to this clone: The junction does not match germline at one end; this may be a read error. Other DNA sequences in the same sample also yield this CDR3. V usage is TRBV6-5 and J usage is TRBJ1-1; weak D call: TRBD1 (6 bases). Germline CDR1 reads MNHEY; CDR2 reads SVGAGI. The CDR3 covers 16 residues. CDR3 protein: CASSFRDTGLNTEAFF. CDR3 DNA sequence: TGTGCCAGCAGTTTCCGGGACACCGGATTGAACACTGAAGCCTTCTTT.

The chain has TRBV18 and TRBJ2-1, with TRBD1 as a possible D gene (5 bases). Germline V gene lookup returns CDR1 KGHSH and CDR2 LQKENI. V was cut by 3 bases and J by 0 bases, with 9 bases left in between. This CDR3 contains 15 residues. Here the CDR3 reads CASSPRQPSYNEQFF. CDR3 nucleotides: TGTGCCAGCTCACCCCGACAGCCCTCCTACAATGAGCAGTTCTTC.

The rearrangement links TRBV28 to TRBJ2-1; D remains ambiguous. The CDR3 covers 15 residues. Germline V gene lookup returns CDR1 MDHEN and CDR2 SYDVKM. V dropped 3 bases and J dropped 3 bases, with 12 bases sitting between them. The CDR3 is CASSFQRNDYNEQFF. The CDR3 DNA sequence: TGTGCCAGCAGTTTCCAGCGTAACGACTACAATGAGCAGTTCTTC.

In this sample, this clone turned up once. V gene TRBV4-3 combines with J gene TRBJ1-4; D gene uncertain. CDR1 and CDR2 (germline): LGHNA, YSLEER. Trimming took 0 bases from V and 4 from J, leaving 18 bases between them. The CDR3 runs 18 residues. As DNA, the CDR3 is TGCGCCAGCAGCCAAGATAGCGCCTTGCCTCTAAGTAATGAAAAACTGTTTTTT. Translating it yields CASSQDSALPLSNEKLFF.

The chain has TRBV6-6 and TRBJ1-3, with D perhaps TRBD1 (5 bases). Germline assignment: CDR1 MNHNY and CDR2 SVGAGI (reference sequence). V lost 6 bases and J 4 bases, leaving 16 bases between the germline ends. The length of the CDR3 is 15 residues. The chain's CDR3 is CASRSGQGAGNTIYF. In DNA form, the CDR3 reads TGTGCCAGCAGATCGGGCCAAGGGGCAGGAAACACCATATATTTT.

The V gene is TRBV5-1, the J gene TRBJ2-6; a weak D match, TRBD1 (6 bases). Trimming removed 1 base at V and 0 bases at J, with 11 bases between. Germline V CDR1 and CDR2: SGHRS, YFSETQ. This CDR3 comprises 17 residues. CDR3 DNA sequence: TGCGCCAGCAGCTTGACAACAGGGACCTCTGGGGCCAACGTCCTGACTTTC. Protein sequence: CASSLTTGTSGANVLTF.

This clone was detected only a few times. This chain uses TRBV2 with TRBJ1-5; 8 bases align to TRBD1. V shed 6 bases, J shed 2 bases, and the junction held 9 bases outside the gene matches. The CDR3 contains 16 residues. Germline CDR1 reads SNHLY; CDR2 reads FYNNEI. The CDR3 DNA sequence: TGTGCCAGCAGCGCGGCAGGGGGCTCGGGCAATCAGCCCCAGCATTTT. It is translated as CASSAAGGSGNQPQHF. Drawing the rest from reference TRBV2 and TRBJ1-5, the complete variable domain is EPEVTQTPSHQVTQMGQEVILRCVPISNHLYFYWYRQILGQKVEFLVSFYNNEISEKSEIFDDQFSVERPDGSNFTLKIRSTKLEDSAMYFCASSAAGGSGNQPQHFGDGTRLSIL.

The J gene is TRBJ2-5, the V gene TRBV5-1; TRBD2 aligns across 13 bases. After removal of 5 bases from V and 2 bases from J, the junction contained 6 bases not matched to a gene. This CDR3 is built from 16 residues. Germline V gives CDR1 SGHRS, CDR2 YFSETQ. DNA for the CDR3: TGCGCCAGCAGTTCGGGACTAGCGGGATTGCAAGAGACCCAGTACTTC. Amino acid sequence: CASSSGLAGLQETQYF. Combining the CDR3 with reference TRBV5-1 and TRBJ2-5 gives the whole variable domain KAGVTQTPRYLIKTRGQQVTLSCSPISGHRSVSWYQQTPGQGLQFLFEYFSETQRNKGNFPGRFSGRQFSNSRSEMNVSTLELGDSALYLCASSSGLAGLQETQYFGPGTRLLVL.

This rearrangement joins TRBV7-3 to TRBJ2-7; D gene unclear. The V end was cut by 1 base, the J end by 1 base, with 8 bases between. There are 14 residues in the CDR3. The germline gives CDR1 SGHTA, CDR2 FQGTGA. CDR3 sequence reads: CASSLRPGSYEQYF. CDR3 bases: TGTGCCAGCAGCTTAAGGCCGGGTTCCTACGAGCAGTACTTC.

This clone was seen more than once but under ten times. This chain links TRBV19 with TRBJ2-1; tentatively, D is TRBD1 (6 bases). This CDR3 contains 15 residues. CDR1 and CDR2 (germline): LNHDA, SQIVND (reference sequence). Trimming took 4 bases from V and 2 from J, leaving 12 bases between them. CDR3: CASSRWGPAYNEQFF. The CDR3 DNA reads as TGTGCCAGTAGTAGGTGGGGGCCTGCCTACAATGAGCAGTTCTTC.

J is TRBJ2-5 and V is TRBV4-1, with TRBD1 matching over 12 bases. Germline CDR1 reads MGHRA; CDR2 reads YSYEKL. J lost 6 bases, V lost 1 base, and 12 bases had no gene match. CDR3 length equals 18 residues. CDR3 amino acids: CASSQVIVRDRGPKTQYF. The DNA of the CDR3 is TGCGCCAGCAGCCAAGTAATTGTTCGGGACAGGGGGCCGAAGACCCAGTACTTC.

The CDR3 region has the DNA TGTGCCAGCAGCTTATTCCCCCCCCTAGCGGGACAGAGATACAATGAGCAGTTCTTC. It encodes CASSLFPPLAGQRYNEQFF. The chain employs TRBV11-2 and TRBJ2-1; TRBD2 agrees at 9 bases. In germline, CDR1 is SGHAT, CDR2 FQNNGV. The V gene end was trimmed by 2 bases and the J gene end by 4 bases; junction bases not matched to a gene: 15. The CDR3 extends over 19 amino acids.

J is TRBJ1-1 and V is TRBV29-1, with a tentative D call TRBD1 (5 bases). From germline, CDR1 is SQVTM and CDR2 ANQGSEA. The CDR3 contains 14 residues. V was trimmed by 2 bases and J by 0 bases, leaving 10 bases between them. The CDR3 spells CSVERGGVNTEAFF. The CDR3 DNA reads as TGCAGCGTTGAAAGGGGAGGGGTGAACACTGAAGCTTTCTTT.

The chain carries TRBV9 and TRBJ1-6; possible D gene TRBD1, 6 bases. Looked up from germline, CDR1 is SGDLS and CDR2 is YYNGEE. The V end lost 4 bases, the J end lost 6 bases, and 11 bases lay between the germline ends. The length of the CDR3 is 14 residues. In nucleotides, the CDR3 is TGTGCCAGCAGCCCCGGGACAACTAATTCACCCCTCCACTTT. Translating it yields CASSPGTTNSPLHF. Drawing the rest from reference TRBV9 and TRBJ1-6, the complete variable domain is DSGVTQTPKHLITATGQRVTLRCSPRSGDLSVYWYQQSLDQGLQFLIQYYNGEERAKGNILERFSAQQFPDLHSELNLSSLELGDSALYFCASSPGTTNSPLHFGNGTRLTVT.

This chain links TRBV5-4 with TRBJ2-3; no clear D. Trimming removed 4 bases from V and 3 bases from J, with 12 bases in between. Per the germline V gene, CDR1 is SGHNT and CDR2 is YYREEE (reference sequence). The CDR3 has 14 residues. CDR3 sequence reads: CASSPTELTDTQYF. The CDR3 DNA sequence: TGTGCCAGCAGCCCTACAGAACTTACAGATACGCAGTATTTT.

Concerning this clone itself: This sample includes further DNA sequences coding for the same CDR3. CDR3 amino acids: CASSQEVDTEAFF. In DNA form, the CDR3 reads TGTGCCAGCAGCCAAGAGGTGGACACTGAAGCTTTCTTT. The chain couples TRBV5-4 to TRBJ1-1; the D is unclear. Trimming left V 4 bases short and J 3 bases short, with 10 bases between. Germline V gene lookup returns CDR1 SGHNT and CDR2 YYREEE (reference sequence). This CDR3 has 13 residues.

V and J are TRBV5-6 and TRBJ1-2; D remains unclear. The V gene's germline CDR1 is SGHDT and CDR2 YYEEEE. The CDR3 runs 15 residues. Trimming shortened V by 3 bases and J by 2 bases, and 14 bases separated the two germline ends. The CDR3 region has the DNA TGTGCCAGCAGCTCCCCCAAACTCACCAACTATGGCTACACCTTC. Its translation is CASSSPKLTNYGYTF.

V usage is TRBV28 and J usage is TRBJ1-1; TRBD1 might be the D (5 bases). The V gene lost 8 bases and the J gene lost 1 base, with 8 bases spanning the gap. This CDR3 contains 12 residues. The V gene's germline CDR1 is MDHEN and CDR2 SYDVKM. This chain's CDR3 is CASGTGNTEAFF. The CDR3 DNA reads TGTGCCAGCGGCACAGGGAACACTGAAGCTTTCTTT.

CDR3 loop: CASRQGGVKETQYF. DNA of the CDR3: TGCGCCAGCAGACAGGGTGGGGTGAAAGAGACCCAGTACTTC. The chain uses TRBV5-1 and TRBJ2-5, with D possibly being TRBD1 (6 bases). CDR3 length equals 14 residues. CDR1 SGHRS and CDR2 YFSETQ come from the germline V gene. The germline V and J ends were trimmed by 5 bases and 3 bases, with 14 bases remaining between them.

This chain joins TRBV4-1 and TRBJ2-3; 9 bases are shared with TRBD2. The CDR3 covers 17 residues. With 1 base clipped from V and 5 bases from J, the junction kept 10 bases outside the gene matches. The V gene's germline CDR1 is MGHRA and CDR2 YSYEKL. The CDR3 loop is CASSQALRAGGIDTQYF. For the CDR3, the DNA is TGCGCCAGCAGCCAAGCCCTTAGAGCGGGAGGAATAGATACGCAGTATTTT.

The V and J genes are TRBV9 and TRBJ1-2, with D possibly being TRBD1 (5 bases). Trimming took 4 bases from V and 5 from J, leaving 12 bases between them. In germline, CDR1 is SGDLS, CDR2 YYNGEE. The CDR3 is made up of 13 amino acids. DNA of the CDR3: TGTGCCAGCAGCCCCGGGGGTAGATATGGCTACACCTTC. Translated, it gives CASSPGGRYGYTF.

The chain has TRBV5-1 and TRBJ2-2; weak D call: TRBD1 (6 bases). The CDR3 runs to 15 residues. Germline assignment: CDR1 SGHRS and CDR2 YFSETQ. V gave up 4 bases and J gave up 7 bases, with 17 bases separating them. The CDR3 DNA reads as TGCGCCAGCAGCCTGACCCCAGGGGCGGACGGGGAGCTGTTTTTT. Translated, it gives CASSLTPGADGELFF.

This sequence joins TRBV14 and TRBJ1-4; D perhaps matches TRBD1 (6 bases). Germline CDR1 and CDR2: SGHDN and FVKESK. Deletions cut 5 bases from V and 0 bases from J, with 10 bases between. The CDR3 spans 15 residues. The CDR3 spells CASSFYRATNEKLFF. In nucleotides, the CDR3 is TGTGCCAGCAGCTTCTACAGGGCAACTAATGAAAAACTGTTTTTT.

This sequence joins TRBV10-3 and TRBJ2-7; 12 bases are shared with TRBD1. Losses at the gene ends were 6 bases for V and 6 bases for J; bases not matched to a gene: 12. Per the germline V gene, CDR1 is ENHRY and CDR2 is SYGVKD. This CDR3 is built from 16 residues. The CDR3 loop is CAISAMPGQGAAEQYF. The CDR3 nucleotides read TGTGCCATCAGCGCGATGCCGGGACAGGGGGCTGCCGAGCAGTACTTC.

This clone was detected only once. This chain joins TRBV5-4 and TRBJ2-6; D unclear. The V gene's germline CDR1 is SGHNT and CDR2 YYREEE (reference sequence). Trimming took off 0 bases at V and 4 bases at J, with 8 bases between the two ends. CDR3 length: 15 residues. The CDR3 reads CASSLAEAGANVLTF. The CDR3 region has the DNA TGTGCCAGCAGCTTGGCAGAGGCCGGGGCCAACGTCCTGACTTTC. The entire variable domain, with the rest obtained from reference TRBV5-4 and TRBJ2-6, is as follows: ETGVTQSPTHLIKTRGQQVTLRCSSQSGHNTVSWYQQALGQGPQFIFQYYREEENGRGNFPPRFSGLQFPNYSSELNVNALELDDSALYLCASSLAEAGANVLTFGAGSRLTVL.

Only a few counts were recorded for this clone. The chain uses TRBV9 and TRBJ1-2; perhaps TRBD1 as D (5 bases). The CDR3 length is 17 residues. The V end was cut by 0 bases, the J end by 4 bases, with 19 bases between. CDR1 SGDLS and CDR2 YYNGEE come from the germline V gene. The DNA for the CDR3 is TGTGCCAGCAGCGTAGCCGAAAACGTCGTGCAGGGCTATGGCTACACCTTC. This codes for CASSVAENVVQGYGYTF.

The V and J genes are TRBV4-1 and TRBJ1-2; D is possibly TRBD1 (5 bases). V lost 1 base and J lost 5, with 8 bases in between. This CDR3 is 13 amino acids long. CDR1 is MGHRA, CDR2 YSYEKL, per germline. Here the CDR3 DNA reads TGCGCCAGCAGCCAAGGGCAGGGTTATGGCTACACCTTC. Its translation is CASSQGQGYGYTF.

This clone was counted a few times. The J gene is TRBJ2-7, the V gene TRBV4-1, with TRBD1 as a possible D gene (7 bases). Germline V gene data show CDR1 as MGHRA and CDR2 as YSYEKL. This CDR3 has 15 residues. Trimming pared 0 bases from V and 6 bases from J, leaving 15 bases between. This CDR3 reads CASSQEGRGAGEQYF. DNA for the CDR3: TGCGCCAGCAGCCAAGAAGGCAGGGGGGCCGGCGAGCAGTACTTC.

This sequence joins TRBV6-1 and TRBJ1-2; 7 bases match TRBD1. Germline V lookup: CDR1 MNHNS, CDR2 SASEGT. The length of the CDR3 is 14 residues. V dropped 6 bases and J dropped 0; count of bases not matched to a gene: 4. This CDR3 reads CASRTGLANYGYTF. In DNA form, the CDR3 reads TGTGCCAGCAGGACAGGGTTAGCTAACTATGGCTACACCTTC.

This chain connects TRBV2 to TRBJ2-2, with 8 bases identical to TRBD2. There are 16 residues in the CDR3. V lost 0 bases to trimming and J lost 6 bases; unmatched junction nucleotides: 6. The V gene's germline CDR1 is SNHLY and CDR2 FYNNEI. CDR3 in amino acids: CASSEAAGALAGELFF. The CDR3 DNA follows: TGTGCCAGCAGTGAAGCAGCGGGAGCGTTGGCCGGGGAGCTGTTTTTT. Complete variable domain (other parts from reference TRBV2 and TRBJ2-2): EPEVTQTPSHQVTQMGQEVILRCVPISNHLYFYWYRQILGQKVEFLVSFYNNEISEKSEIFDDQFSVERPDGSNFTLKIRSTKLEDSAMYFCASSEAAGALAGELFFGEGSRLTVL.